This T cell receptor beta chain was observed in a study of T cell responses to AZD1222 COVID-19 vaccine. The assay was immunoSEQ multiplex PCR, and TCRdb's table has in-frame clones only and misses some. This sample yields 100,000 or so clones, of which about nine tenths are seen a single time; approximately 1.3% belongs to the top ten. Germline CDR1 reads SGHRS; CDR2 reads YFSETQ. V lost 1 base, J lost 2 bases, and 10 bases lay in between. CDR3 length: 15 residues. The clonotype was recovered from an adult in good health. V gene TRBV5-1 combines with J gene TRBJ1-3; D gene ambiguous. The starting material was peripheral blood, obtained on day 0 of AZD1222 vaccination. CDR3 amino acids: CASSLWAATGNTIYF. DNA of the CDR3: TGCGCCAGCAGCTTGTGGGCGGCAACTGGAAACACCATATATTTT. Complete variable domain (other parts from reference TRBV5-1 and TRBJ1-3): KAGVTQTPRYLIKTRGQQVTLSCSPISGHRSVSWYQQTPGQGLQFLFEYFSETQRNKGNFPGRFSGRQFSNSRSEMNVSTLELGDSALYLCASSLWAATGNTIYFGEGSWLTVV.